This TCR beta chain was captured in a study of vaccination and CD4 T cells after COVID-19. Across the study: The cells were exposed to overlapping spike peptides originating from SARS-CoV-2, HCoV-NL63, HCoV-OC43 and HCoV-229E for stimulation.

Sequenced with the Oncomine TCR Beta short-read assay was DNA taken from cultured CD4+ T cells. One entry per CDR3 protein results from TCRdb running MiXCR on the PCR reads. The sample shows 9,500 to 15,000 distinct CDR3 sequences, roughly 60% of them seen only once. This clonotype was seen only a few times. Its antigen is unknown. This sample's treatment: roughly ten-day PBMC culture with coronavirus spike peptide pools or control peptides (ViraFEST assay). Input material: CD4+ T cells from blood, cultured in vitro. This TCR derives from a human donor who had recovered from COVID-19.

CDR3 in amino acids: CASSLDTSVLGEQFF. In nucleotides, the CDR3 is TGTGCCAGCAGCTTAGATACTAGCGTCCTAGGTGAGCAGTTCTTC. The gene calls are TRBV7-3 and TRBJ2-1; TRBD2 aligns across 7 bases. V lost 2 bases and J lost 9; bases outside the gene matches: 10. Germline CDR1 SGHTA, CDR2 FQGTGA. The CDR3 length is 15 residues.